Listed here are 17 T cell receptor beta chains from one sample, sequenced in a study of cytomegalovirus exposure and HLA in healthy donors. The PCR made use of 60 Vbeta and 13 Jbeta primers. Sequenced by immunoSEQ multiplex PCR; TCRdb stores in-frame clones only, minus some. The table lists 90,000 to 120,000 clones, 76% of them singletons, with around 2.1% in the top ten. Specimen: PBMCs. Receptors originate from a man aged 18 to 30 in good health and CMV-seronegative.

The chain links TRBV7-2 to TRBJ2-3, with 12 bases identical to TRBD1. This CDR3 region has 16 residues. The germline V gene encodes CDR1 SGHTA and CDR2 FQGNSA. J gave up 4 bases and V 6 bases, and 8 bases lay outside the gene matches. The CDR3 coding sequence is TGTGCCAGCAGTTTGGGACAGGGGGCGGGTTCAGATACGCAGTATTTT. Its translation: CASSLGQGAGSDTQYF.

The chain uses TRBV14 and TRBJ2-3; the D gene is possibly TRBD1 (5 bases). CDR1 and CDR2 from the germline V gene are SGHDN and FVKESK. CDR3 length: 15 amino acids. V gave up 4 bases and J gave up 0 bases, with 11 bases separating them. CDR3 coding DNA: TGTGCCAGCAGCCCGGAAGCAGGGAGCACAGATACGCAGTATTTT. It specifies CASSPEAGSTDTQYF.

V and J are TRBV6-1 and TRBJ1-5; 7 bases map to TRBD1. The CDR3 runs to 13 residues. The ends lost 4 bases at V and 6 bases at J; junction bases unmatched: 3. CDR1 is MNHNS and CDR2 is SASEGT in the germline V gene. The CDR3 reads CASSATGIQPQHF. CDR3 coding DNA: TGTGCCAGCAGTGCGACAGGGATTCAGCCCCAGCATTTT.

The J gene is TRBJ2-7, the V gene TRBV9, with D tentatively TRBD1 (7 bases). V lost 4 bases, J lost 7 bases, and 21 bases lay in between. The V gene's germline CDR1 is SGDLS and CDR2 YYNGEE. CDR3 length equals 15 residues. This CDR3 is CASSTRGAALGEQYF. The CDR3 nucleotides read TGTGCCAGCAGCACCAGGGGGGCGGCCTTGGGGGAGCAGTACTTC.

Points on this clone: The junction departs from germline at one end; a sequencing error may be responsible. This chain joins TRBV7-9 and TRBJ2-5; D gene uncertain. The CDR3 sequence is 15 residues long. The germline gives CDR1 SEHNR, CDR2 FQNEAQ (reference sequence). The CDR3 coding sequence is TGTGCCAGCGGCTTAGATGGCATCAACCAAGAGACCCAGTACTTC. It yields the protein CASGLDGINQETQYF.

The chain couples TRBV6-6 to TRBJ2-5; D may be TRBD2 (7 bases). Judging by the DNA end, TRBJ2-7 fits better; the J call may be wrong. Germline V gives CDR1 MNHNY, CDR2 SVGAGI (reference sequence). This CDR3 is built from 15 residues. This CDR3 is CASRSGQTGGYEQYF. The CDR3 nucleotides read TGTGCCAGCAGGTCAGGACAGACGGGGGGCTACGAGCAGTACTTC.

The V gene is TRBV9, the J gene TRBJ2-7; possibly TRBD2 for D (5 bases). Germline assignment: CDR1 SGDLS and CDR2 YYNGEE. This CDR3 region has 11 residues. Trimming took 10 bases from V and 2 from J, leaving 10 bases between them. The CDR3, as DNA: TGTGCCGCCGGGGTCCCCTACGAGCAGTACTTC. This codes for CAAGVPYEQYF.

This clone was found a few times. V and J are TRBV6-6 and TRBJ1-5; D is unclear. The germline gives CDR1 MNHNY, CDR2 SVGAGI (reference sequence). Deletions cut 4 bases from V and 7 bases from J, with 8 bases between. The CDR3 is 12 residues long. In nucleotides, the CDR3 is TGTGCCAGCAGTTCCCGCGGGCAGCCCCAGCATTTT. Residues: CASSSRGQPQHF.

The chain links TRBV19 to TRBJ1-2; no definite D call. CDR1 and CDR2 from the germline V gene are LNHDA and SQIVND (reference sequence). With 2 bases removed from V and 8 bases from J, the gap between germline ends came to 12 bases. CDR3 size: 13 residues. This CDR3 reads CASSIFPPVGYTF. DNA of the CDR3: TGTGCCAGTAGTATATTCCCCCCAGTCGGCTACACCTTC.

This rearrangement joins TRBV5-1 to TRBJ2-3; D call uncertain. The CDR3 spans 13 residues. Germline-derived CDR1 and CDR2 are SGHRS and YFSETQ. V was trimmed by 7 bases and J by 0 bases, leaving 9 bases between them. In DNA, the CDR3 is TGCGCCAGCGGGCAGTCAAGCACAGATACGCAGTATTTT. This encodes CASGQSSTDTQYF.

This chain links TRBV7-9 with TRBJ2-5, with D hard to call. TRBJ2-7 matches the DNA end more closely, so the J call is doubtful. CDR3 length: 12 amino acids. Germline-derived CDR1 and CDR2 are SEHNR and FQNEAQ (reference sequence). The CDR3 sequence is CASSLGAYEQYF. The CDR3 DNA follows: TGTGCCAGCAGCTTAGGGGCTTACGAGCAGTACTTC.

The chain's CDR3 is CASSRTGKNYGYTF. As DNA, the CDR3 is TGTGCCAGCAGCCGGACAGGAAAAAACTATGGCTACACCTTC. This sequence joins TRBV9 and TRBJ1-2, with 7 bases fitting TRBD1. Germline V gene sequence: CDR1 SGDLS, CDR2 YYNGEE. Trimming cost V 4 bases and J 2 bases; bases outside gene matches: 5. This CDR3 has 14 residues.

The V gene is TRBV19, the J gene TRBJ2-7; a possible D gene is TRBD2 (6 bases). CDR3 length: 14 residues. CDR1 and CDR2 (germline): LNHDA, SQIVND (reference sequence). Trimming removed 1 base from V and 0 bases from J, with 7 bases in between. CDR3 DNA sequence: TGTGCCAGTAGTATAGGGGGGGACTCCTACGAGCAGTACTTC. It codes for CASSIGGDSYEQYF.

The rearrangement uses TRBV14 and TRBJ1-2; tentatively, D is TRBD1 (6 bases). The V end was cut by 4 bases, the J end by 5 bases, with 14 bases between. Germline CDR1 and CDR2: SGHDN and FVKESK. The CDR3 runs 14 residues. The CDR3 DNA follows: TGTGCCAGCAGCCCCTCGACAGGATTTTATGGCTACACCTTC. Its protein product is CASSPSTGFYGYTF.

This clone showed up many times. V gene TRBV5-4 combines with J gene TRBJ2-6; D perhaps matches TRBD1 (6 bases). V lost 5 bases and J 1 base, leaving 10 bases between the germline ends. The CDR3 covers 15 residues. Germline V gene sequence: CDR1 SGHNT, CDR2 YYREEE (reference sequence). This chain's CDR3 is CASSSGQSGANVLTF. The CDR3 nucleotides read TGTGCCAGCAGTTCCGGACAGTCTGGGGCCAACGTCCTGACTTTC.

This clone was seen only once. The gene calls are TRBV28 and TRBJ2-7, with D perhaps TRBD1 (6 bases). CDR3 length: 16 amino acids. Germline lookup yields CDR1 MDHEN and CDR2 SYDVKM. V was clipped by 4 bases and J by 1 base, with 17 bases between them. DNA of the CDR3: TGTGCCAGCAGTTCCCGCCTCAGGACAGATTCCTACGAGCAGTACTTC. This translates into CASSSRLRTDSYEQYF.

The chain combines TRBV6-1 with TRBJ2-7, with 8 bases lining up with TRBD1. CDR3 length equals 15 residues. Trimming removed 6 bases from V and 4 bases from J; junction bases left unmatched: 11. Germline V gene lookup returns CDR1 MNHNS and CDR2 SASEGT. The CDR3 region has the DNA TGTGCCAGCAGCACCAGTCAGGGGGCGGTTTACGAGCAGTACTTC. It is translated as CASSTSQGAVYEQYF.